This T cell receptor (beta chain) emerged from a study of multiple sclerosis patients with progressive multifocal leukoencephalopathy. Time point denoted: time of PML onset. PML was confirmed by JC virus DNA in cerebrospinal fluid. T3 blood samples were collected at the time of PML onset. Concerning this clone: The antigen is unknown.

Assay: immunoSEQ multiplex PCR; the TCRdb copy retains only in-frame clones and omits some. The sample has 25,000 to 35,000 clones, approximately 85% seen once. General study findings and limits: It is unclear whether the findings reflect JC virus infection or general immunocompromise.

Germline V CDR1 and CDR2: SGHTA, FQGNSA. This CDR3 has 15 amino acids. Trimming shortened V by 5 bases and J by 3 bases, and 13 bases separated the two germline ends. The chain carries TRBV7-2 and TRBJ1-4; weak D call: TRBD1 (6 bases). This specimen consisted of PBMCs, obtained from a patient treated with natalizumab. This TCR was sampled from a woman aged 25 to 39 with progressive multifocal leukoencephalopathy. CDR3 nucleotide sequence: TGTGCCAGCAGCGCGCACAGGGTGGCTAATGAAAAACTGTTTTTT. Amino acids: CASSAHRVANEKLFF.